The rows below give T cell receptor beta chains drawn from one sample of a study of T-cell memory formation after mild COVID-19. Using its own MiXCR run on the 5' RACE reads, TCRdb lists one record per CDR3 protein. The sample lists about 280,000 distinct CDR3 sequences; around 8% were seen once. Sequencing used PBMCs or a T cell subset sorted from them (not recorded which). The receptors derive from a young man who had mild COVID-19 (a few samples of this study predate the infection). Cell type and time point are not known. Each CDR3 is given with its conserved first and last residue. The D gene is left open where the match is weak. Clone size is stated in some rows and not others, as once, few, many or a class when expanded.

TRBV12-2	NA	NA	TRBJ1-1	TGTGCAAGTCGCTTAGGGGGCAGGGTGGACACTGAAGCTTTCTTT	CASRLGGRVDTEAFF
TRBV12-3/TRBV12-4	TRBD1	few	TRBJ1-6	TGTGCCAGCAGTCCGAAGACAGGGGGCTCCTATAATTCACCCCTCCACTTT	CASSPKTGGSYNSPLHF
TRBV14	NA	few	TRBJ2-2	TGTGCCAGCAGCCAATTTAACACCGGGGAGCTGTTTTTT	CASSQFNTGELFF
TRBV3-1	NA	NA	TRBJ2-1	TGTGCCAGCAGCCTCATCGACGGACACAATGAGCAGTTCTTC	CASSLIDGHNEQFF
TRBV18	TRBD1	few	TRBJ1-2	TGTGCCAGCTCACCCGACAGGGCCGTCTATGGCTACACCTTC	CASSPDRAVYGYTF
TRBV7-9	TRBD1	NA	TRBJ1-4	TGTGCCAGCAGCTTAAAGGGACAGCCAGAAAAACTGTTTTTT	CASSLKGQPEKLFF
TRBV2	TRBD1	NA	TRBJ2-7	TGTGCCAGCAGTGAAGGGGGACAGTCCTCCTACGAGCAGTACTTC	CASSEGGQSSYEQYF
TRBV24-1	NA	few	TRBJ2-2	TGTGCCACCAGCCCGGGACAAACTTCCACCGGGGAGCTGTTTTTT	CATSPGQTSTGELFF
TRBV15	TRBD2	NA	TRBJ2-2	TGTGCCACCAGCGGGAAGACTAGCGGGGGGAAGGGCACCGGGGAGCTGTTTTTT	CATSGKTSGGKGTGELFF
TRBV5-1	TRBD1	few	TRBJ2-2	TGCGCCAGCAGCGATACAGGGACAGGGGACACCGGGGAGCTGTTTTTT	CASSDTGTGDTGELFF
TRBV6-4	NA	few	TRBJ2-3	TGTGCCAGCAGCCGGGACTTCACAGATACGCAGTATTTT	CASSRDFTDTQYF
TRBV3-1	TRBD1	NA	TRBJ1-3	TGTGCCAGCAGTCTGACAGGGGACGCTGGAAACACCATATATTTT	CASSLTGDAGNTIYF
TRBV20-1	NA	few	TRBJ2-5	TGCAGTGCTAGAGATCTTGAGGGGGGTTCGACGCACCAAGAGACCCAGTACTTC	CSARDLEGGSTHQETQYF
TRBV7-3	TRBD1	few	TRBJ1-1	TGTGCCAGCAGCTTCGCAGGGGGAGACACTGAAGCTTTCTTT	CASSFAGGDTEAFF
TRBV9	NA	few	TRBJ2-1	TGTGCCAGCAGCTTAGCTACTTCCTACAATGAGCAGTTCTTC	CASSLATSYNEQFF
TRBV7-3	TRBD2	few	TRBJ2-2	TGTGCCAGCAGCAGGAGCGGGGGGGAGACCGGGGAGCTGTTTTTT	CASSRSGGETGELFF
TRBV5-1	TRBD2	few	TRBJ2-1	TGCGCCAGCAGCTTGGTAGCTAGCGGGGGTGGTGAGCAGTTCTTC	CASSLVASGGGEQFF